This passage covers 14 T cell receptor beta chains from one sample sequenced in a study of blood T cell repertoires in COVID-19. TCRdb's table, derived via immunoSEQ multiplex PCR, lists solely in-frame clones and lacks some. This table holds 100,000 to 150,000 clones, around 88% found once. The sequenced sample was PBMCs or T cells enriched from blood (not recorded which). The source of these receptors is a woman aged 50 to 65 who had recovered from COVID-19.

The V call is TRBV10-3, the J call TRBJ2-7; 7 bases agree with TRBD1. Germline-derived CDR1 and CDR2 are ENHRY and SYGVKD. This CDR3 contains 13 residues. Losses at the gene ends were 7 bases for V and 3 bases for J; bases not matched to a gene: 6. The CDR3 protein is CAITQQGLYEQYF. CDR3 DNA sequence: TGTGCCATCACCCAACAGGGGCTCTACGAGCAGTACTTC.

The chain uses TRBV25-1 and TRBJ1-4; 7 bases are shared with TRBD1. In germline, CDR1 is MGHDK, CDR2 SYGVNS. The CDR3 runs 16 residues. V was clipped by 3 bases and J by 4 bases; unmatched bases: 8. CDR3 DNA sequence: TGTGCCAGCAGTGAGGGTGGGACAGATATTAATGAAAAACTGTTTTTT. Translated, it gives CASSEGGTDINEKLFF.

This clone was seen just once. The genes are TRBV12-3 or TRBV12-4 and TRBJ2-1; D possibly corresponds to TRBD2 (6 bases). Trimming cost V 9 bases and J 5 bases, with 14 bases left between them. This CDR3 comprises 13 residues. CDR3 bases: TGTGCCAGTTCGAGCGGGCGGCACAATGAGCAGTTCTTC. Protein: CASSSGRHNEQFF.

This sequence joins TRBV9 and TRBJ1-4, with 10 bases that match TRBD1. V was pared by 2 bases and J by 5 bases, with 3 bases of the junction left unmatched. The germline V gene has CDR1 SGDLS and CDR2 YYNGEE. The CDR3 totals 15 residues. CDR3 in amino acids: CASSVGTGANEKLFF. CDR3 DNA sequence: TGTGCCAGCAGCGTTGGGACAGGGGCAAATGAAAAACTGTTTTTT.

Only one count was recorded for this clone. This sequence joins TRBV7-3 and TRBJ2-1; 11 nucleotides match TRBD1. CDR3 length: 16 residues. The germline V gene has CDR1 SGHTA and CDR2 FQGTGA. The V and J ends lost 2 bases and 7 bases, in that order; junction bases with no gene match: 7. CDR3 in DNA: TGTGCCAGCAGCTTATACACCGGGACAGGGGGGAATGAGCAGTTCTTC. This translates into CASSLYTGTGGNEQFF.

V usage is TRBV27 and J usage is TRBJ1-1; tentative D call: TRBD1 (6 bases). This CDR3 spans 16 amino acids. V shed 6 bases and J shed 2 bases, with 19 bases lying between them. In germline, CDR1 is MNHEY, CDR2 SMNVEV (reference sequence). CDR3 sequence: CASSRQGQGINTEAFF. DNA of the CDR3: TGTGCCAGCAGCCGGCAAGGTCAGGGGATCAACACTGAAGCTTTCTTT.

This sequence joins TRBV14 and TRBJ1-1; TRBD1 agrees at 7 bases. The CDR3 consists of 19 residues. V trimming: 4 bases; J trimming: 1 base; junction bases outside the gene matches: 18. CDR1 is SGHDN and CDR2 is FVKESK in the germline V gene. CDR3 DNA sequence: TGTGCCAGCAGCCCTCTCCAAGGGACAGCGTTCACTAGGAACACTGAAGCTTTCTTT. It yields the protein CASSPLQGTAFTRNTEAFF.

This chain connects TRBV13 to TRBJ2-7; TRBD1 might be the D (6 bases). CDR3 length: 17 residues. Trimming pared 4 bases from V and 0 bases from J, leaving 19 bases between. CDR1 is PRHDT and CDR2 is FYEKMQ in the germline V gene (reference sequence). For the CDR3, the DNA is TGTGCCAGCAGCTCTACCCGGACAGCAATCGACTCCTACGAGCAGTACTTC. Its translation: CASSSTRTAIDSYEQYF.

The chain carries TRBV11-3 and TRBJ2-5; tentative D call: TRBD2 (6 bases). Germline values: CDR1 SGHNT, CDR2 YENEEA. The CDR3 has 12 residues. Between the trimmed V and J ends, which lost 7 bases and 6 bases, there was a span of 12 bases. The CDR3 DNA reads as TGTGCCAGCACGGGGAGGAGGCAGACCCAGTACTTC. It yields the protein CASTGRRQTQYF. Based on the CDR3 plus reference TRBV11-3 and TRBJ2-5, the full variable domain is EAGVVQSPRYKIIEKKQPVAFWCNPISGHNTLYWYLQNLGQGPELLIRYENEEAVDDSQLPKDRFSAERLKGVDSTLKIQPAELGDSAVYLCASTGRRQTQYFGPGTRLLVL.

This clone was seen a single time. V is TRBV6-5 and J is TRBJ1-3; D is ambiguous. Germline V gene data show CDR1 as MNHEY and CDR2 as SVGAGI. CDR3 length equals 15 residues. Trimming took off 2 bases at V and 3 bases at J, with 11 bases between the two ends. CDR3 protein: CASSYEGTFGNTIYF. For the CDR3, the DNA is TGTGCCAGCAGTTACGAGGGAACTTTTGGAAACACCATATATTTT.

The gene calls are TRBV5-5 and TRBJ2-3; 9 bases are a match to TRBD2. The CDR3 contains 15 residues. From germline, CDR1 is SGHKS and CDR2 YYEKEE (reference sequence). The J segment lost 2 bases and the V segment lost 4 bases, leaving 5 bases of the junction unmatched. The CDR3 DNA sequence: TGTGCCAGCAGCCCACCTAGCGGGATCACAGATACGCAGTATTTT. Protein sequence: CASSPPSGITDTQYF.

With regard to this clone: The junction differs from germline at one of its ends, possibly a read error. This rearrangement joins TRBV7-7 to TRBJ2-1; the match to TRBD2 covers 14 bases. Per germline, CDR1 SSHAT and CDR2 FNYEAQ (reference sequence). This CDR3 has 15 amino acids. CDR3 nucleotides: TGTGCTAGCAGCCCCGGACTAGCGGGGGGCAATGAGCAGTTCTTC. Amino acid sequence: CASSPGLAGGNEQFF.

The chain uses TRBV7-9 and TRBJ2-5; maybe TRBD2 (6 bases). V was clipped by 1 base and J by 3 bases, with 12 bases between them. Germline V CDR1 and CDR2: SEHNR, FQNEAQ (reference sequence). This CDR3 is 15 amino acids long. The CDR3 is CASSLGAGLKETQYF. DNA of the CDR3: TGTGCCAGCAGCTTAGGGGCGGGGCTGAAAGAGACCCAGTACTTC.

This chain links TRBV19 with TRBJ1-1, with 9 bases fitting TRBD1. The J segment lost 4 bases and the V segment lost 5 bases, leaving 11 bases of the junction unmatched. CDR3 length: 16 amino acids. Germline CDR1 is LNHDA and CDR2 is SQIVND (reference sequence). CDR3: CASSARGQGTGTEAFF. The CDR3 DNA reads TGTGCCAGTAGTGCCCGCGGACAGGGGACGGGCACTGAAGCTTTCTTT.